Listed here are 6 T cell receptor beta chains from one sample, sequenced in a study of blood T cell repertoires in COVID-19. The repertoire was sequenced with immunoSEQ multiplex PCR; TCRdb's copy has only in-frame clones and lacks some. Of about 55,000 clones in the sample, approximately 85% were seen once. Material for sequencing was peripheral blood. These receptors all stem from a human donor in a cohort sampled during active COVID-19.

CDR3 nucleotide sequence: TGCGCCAGCACCACTAGCGGGACTAGCACAGATACGCAGTATTTT. Translation: CASTTSGTSTDTQYF. The chain combines TRBV5-1 with TRBJ2-3; 10 bases align to TRBD2. The CDR3 is made up of 15 amino acids. CDR1 is SGHRS, CDR2 YFSETQ, per germline. V lost 6 bases, J lost 0 bases, and 4 bases stayed unmatched. The variable domain in full, completed from reference TRBV5-1 and TRBJ2-3, reads KAGVTQTPRYLIKTRGQQVTLSCSPISGHRSVSWYQQTPGQGLQFLFEYFSETQRNKGNFPGRFSGRQFSNSRSEMNVSTLELGDSALYLCASTTSGTSTDTQYFGPGTRLTVL.

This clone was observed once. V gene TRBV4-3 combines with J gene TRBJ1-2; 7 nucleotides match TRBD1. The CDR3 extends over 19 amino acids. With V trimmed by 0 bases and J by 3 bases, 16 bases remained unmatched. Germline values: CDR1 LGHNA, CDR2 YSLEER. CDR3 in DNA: TGCGCCAGCAGCCAAGAGGGCGTGAAGACAGGGAACCTTCACTATGGCTACACCTTC. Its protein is CASSQEGVKTGNLHYGYTF.

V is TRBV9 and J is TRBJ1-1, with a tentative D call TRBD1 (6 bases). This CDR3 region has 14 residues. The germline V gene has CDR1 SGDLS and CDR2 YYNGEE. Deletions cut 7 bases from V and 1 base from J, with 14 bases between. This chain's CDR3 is CASVPGQTNTEAFF. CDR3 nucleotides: TGTGCCAGCGTGCCGGGACAAACGAACACTGAAGCTTTCTTT.

The CDR3 nucleotides are TGCAGCGTTGCAACCCGGGACACGAAGTCCGAGCAGTACTTC. It codes for CSVATRDTKSEQYF. The chain carries TRBV29-1 and TRBJ2-7, with D perhaps matching TRBD1 (6 bases). This CDR3 has 14 amino acids. V lost 4 bases and J 6 bases, leaving 19 bases between the germline ends. CDR1 is SQVTM, CDR2 ANQGSEA, per germline.

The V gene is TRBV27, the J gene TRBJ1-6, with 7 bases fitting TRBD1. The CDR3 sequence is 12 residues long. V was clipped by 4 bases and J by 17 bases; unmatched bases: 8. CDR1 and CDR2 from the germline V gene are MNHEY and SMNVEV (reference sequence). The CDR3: CASSSPGQTFHF. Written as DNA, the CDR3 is TGTGCCAGCAGTTCGCCGGGACAGACCTTCCACTTT.

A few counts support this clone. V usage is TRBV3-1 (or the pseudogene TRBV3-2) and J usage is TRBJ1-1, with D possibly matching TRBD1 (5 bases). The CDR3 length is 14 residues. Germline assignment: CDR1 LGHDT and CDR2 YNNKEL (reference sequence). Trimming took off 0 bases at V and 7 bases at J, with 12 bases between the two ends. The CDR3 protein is CASSQEGEVSEAFF. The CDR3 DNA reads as TGTGCCAGCAGCCAAGAAGGGGAAGTCAGTGAAGCTTTCTTT.